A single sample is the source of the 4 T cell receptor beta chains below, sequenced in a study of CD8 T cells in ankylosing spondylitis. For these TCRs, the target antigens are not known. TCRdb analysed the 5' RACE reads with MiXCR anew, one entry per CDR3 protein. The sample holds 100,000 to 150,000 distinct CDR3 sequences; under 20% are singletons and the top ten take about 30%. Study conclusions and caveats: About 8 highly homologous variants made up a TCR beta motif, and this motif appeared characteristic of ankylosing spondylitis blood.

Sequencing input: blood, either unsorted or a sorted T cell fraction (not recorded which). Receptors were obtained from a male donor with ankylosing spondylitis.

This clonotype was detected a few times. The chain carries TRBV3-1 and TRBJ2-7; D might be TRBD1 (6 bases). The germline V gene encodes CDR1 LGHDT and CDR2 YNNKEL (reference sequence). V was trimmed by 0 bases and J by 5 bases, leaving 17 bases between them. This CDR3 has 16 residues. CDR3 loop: CASSQDRGRGNHEQYF. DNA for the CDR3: TGTGCCAGCAGCCAAGATCGAGGCAGGGGAAACCACGAGCAGTACTTC.

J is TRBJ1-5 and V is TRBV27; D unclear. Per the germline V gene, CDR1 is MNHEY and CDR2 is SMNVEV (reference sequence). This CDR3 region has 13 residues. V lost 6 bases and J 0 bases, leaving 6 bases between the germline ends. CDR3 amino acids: CASSRTSNQPQHF. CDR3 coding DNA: TGTGCCAGCAGCAGGACTAGCAATCAGCCCCAGCATTTT.

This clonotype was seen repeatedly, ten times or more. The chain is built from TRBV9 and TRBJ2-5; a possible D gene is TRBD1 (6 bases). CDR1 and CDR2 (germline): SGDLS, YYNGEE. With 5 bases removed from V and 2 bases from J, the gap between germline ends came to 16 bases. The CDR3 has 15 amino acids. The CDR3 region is CASSRDAGAQETQYF. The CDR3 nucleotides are TGTGCCAGCAGTCGGGATGCAGGGGCGCAAGAGACCCAGTACTTC.

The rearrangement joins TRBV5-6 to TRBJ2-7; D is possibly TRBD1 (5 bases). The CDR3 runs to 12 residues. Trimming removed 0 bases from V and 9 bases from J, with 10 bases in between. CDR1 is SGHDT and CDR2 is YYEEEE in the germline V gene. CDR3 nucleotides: TGTGCCAGCAGCTTGGAGACAGACCGGCAGTACTTC. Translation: CASSLETDRQYF. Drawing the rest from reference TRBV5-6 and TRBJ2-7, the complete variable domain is DAGVTQSPTHLIKTRGQQVTLRCSPKSGHDTVSWYQQALGQGPQFIFQYYEEEERQRGNFPDRFSGHQFPNYSSELNVNALLLGDSALYLCASSLETDRQYFGPGTRLTVT.